The 4 T cell receptor beta chains presented below share a single source sample, sequenced in a study of blood T cell repertoires in COVID-19. Clones were sequenced by immunoSEQ multiplex PCR, and TCRdb holds only the in-frame ones, with some missing. The profile shows 150,000 to 200,000 clones, 80% to 90% of them singletons. Sequenced material: peripheral blood. The receptors were gathered from a woman aged 55-70 years who had recovered from COVID-19.

The V gene is TRBV11-1, the J gene TRBJ1-3; 7 bases agree with TRBD1. Germline V lookup: CDR1 SGHAT, CDR2 FQDESV (reference sequence). With 5 bases clipped from V and 4 bases from J, the junction kept 8 bases outside the gene matches. This CDR3 is built from 15 residues. CDR3 loop: CASSLDRASGNTIYF. The CDR3, as DNA: TGTGCCAGCAGCCTCGACAGGGCCTCCGGAAACACCATATATTTT.

The chain uses TRBV9 and TRBJ1-3; tentatively, D is TRBD1 (5 bases). Germline-derived CDR1 and CDR2 are SGDLS and YYNGEE. V was shortened by 1 base and J by 6 bases, with 14 bases between the two germline ends. This CDR3 region has 15 residues. CDR3 nucleotides: TGTGCCAGCAGCGTAAGCAGGGATATAAAAAACACCATATATTTT. It yields the protein CASSVSRDIKNTIYF.

V is TRBV19 and J is TRBJ1-5; D uncertain. This CDR3 has 14 amino acids. Germline V lookup: CDR1 LNHDA, CDR2 SQIVND (reference sequence). Trimming cost V 5 bases and J 6 bases, with 14 bases left between them. As DNA, the CDR3 is TGTGCCAGTAGTCTTCGTGGGGAGGGTCAGCCCCAGCATTTT. Its protein is CASSLRGEGQPQHF.

The chain is built from TRBV4-3 and TRBJ1-4, with 12 bases lining up with TRBD1. Germline-derived CDR1 and CDR2 are LGHNA and YSLEER. Trimming took 0 bases from V and 10 from J; bases not matched to a gene: 9. CDR3 length equals 17 residues. The CDR3 reads CASSQDPPGQGAGKLFF. CDR3 bases: TGCGCCAGCAGCCAAGATCCCCCGGGACAGGGGGCTGGAAAACTGTTTTTT.